The present T cell receptor (beta chain) was sequenced within a study of blood T cell repertoires in COVID-19. Using immunoSEQ multiplex PCR, the repertoire was profiled, and TCRdb retains in-frame clones only, with some absent. The table includes over 70,000 clones, about 80% detected once. V shed 3 bases, J shed 1 base, and the junction held 2 bases outside the gene matches. The CDR3 extends over 15 amino acids. In germline, CDR1 is KGHSH, CDR2 LQKENI. As to this clone: Other DNA sequences of this sample code for an identical CDR3.

The J gene is TRBJ2-3, the V gene TRBV18, with 9 bases matching TRBD2. Sequenced input: peripheral blood. This clonotype originated in a woman aged 80 or older with acute or convalescent COVID-19. This CDR3 reads CASSPLAGGTDTQYF. The DNA of the CDR3 is TGTGCCAGCTCACCTTTAGCGGGAGGCACAGATACGCAGTATTTT. The full variable domain, with the rest looked up from reference TRBV18 and TRBJ2-3, is NAGVMQNPRHLVRRRGQEARLRCSPMKGHSHVYWYRQLPEEGLKFMVYLQKENIIDESGMPKERFSAEFPKEGPSILRIQQVVRGDSAAYFCASSPLAGGTDTQYFGPGTRLTVL.